One sample yielded the 30 T cell receptor beta chains listed below, sequenced in a study of T cell changes during pregnancy in multiple sclerosis. Produced via immunoSEQ multiplex PCR; TCRdb's table is partial and in-frame only. The repertoire holds some 39,000 clones, around 94% seen once, with 1.2% in the top ten. Sequencing was done on a sample of PBMCs (not recorded whether the cells were cultured). The receptor source for this set is a female donor with multiple sclerosis, enrolled in a pregnancy study.

This clone was seen once. The rearrangement uses TRBV18 and TRBJ1-1; TRBD1 might be the D (6 bases). The CDR3 spans 14 residues. From germline, CDR1 is KGHSH and CDR2 LQKENI. V lost 3 bases and J lost 7, with 15 bases in between. This CDR3 reads CASSPLGRGLEAFF. For the CDR3, the DNA is TGTGCCAGCTCACCTCTGGGCAGGGGCCTTGAAGCTTTCTTT.

V usage is TRBV27 and J usage is TRBJ2-1; possible D gene TRBD2, 6 bases. The ends were cut back, 3 bases at V and 6 bases at J, with 15 bases in the middle. Germline V CDR1 and CDR2: MNHEY, SMNVEV (reference sequence). The CDR3 is 15 residues long. The CDR3 protein is CASSFRDSPPNEQFF. As DNA, the CDR3 is TGTGCCAGCAGTTTCCGGGACTCACCCCCCAATGAGCAGTTCTTC.

This sequence joins TRBV28 and TRBJ2-7; D might be TRBD1 (6 bases). Germline CDR1 is MDHEN and CDR2 is SYDVKM. V lost 4 bases, J lost 7 bases, and 17 bases lay in between. CDR3 length: 14 amino acids. CDR3 DNA sequence: TGTGCCAGCAGTTCCTCGGGAACAGGGAATGAGCAGTACTTC. Translated: CASSSSGTGNEQYF.

The chain combines TRBV7-2 with TRBJ1-4, with TRBD1 as a possible D gene (6 bases). In germline, CDR1 is SGHTA, CDR2 FQGNSA. V was trimmed by 5 bases and J by 7 bases, leaving 17 bases between them. CDR3 length: 15 residues. This CDR3 reads CASSLGGGLGEKLFF. The CDR3 nucleotides read TGTGCCAGCAGCCTCGGCGGGGGGCTAGGTGAAAAACTGTTTTTT.

The chain links TRBV30 to TRBJ2-4; D ambiguous. The CDR3 covers 17 residues. Per germline, CDR1 GTSNPN and CDR2 SVGIG (reference sequence). V lost 0 bases to trimming and J lost 6 bases, with 21 bases between them. The CDR3 sequence: CAWSVALGRAPANIQYF. The CDR3 coding sequence is TGTGCCTGGAGTGTAGCCTTGGGTAGGGCCCCCGCAAACATTCAGTACTTC.

The chain uses TRBV11-2 and TRBJ2-2; D might be TRBD2 (5 bases). This CDR3 region has 13 residues. The V end lost 5 bases, the J end lost 6 bases, and 10 bases lay between the germline ends. Per the germline V gene, CDR1 is SGHAT and CDR2 is FQNNGV. The CDR3 reads CASSTRTAGELFF. As DNA, the CDR3 is TGTGCCAGCAGCACTCGGACTGCCGGGGAGCTGTTTTTT.

V is TRBV7-8 and J is TRBJ1-1; TRBD1 aligns across 7 bases. The V segment lost 3 bases and the J segment 11 bases; nucleotides outside the gene matches: 6. This CDR3 spans 12 amino acids. The germline V gene encodes CDR1 SGHVS and CDR2 FQNEAQ. The CDR3 protein is CASSFDREAAFF. DNA for the CDR3: TGTGCCAGCAGCTTCGACAGGGAGGCTGCTTTCTTT.

The gene calls are TRBV4-3 and TRBJ2-7, with 11 nucleotides matching TRBD2. Germline V gene data show CDR1 as LGHNA and CDR2 as YSLEER. V lost 0 bases and J lost 2; bases outside the gene matches: 3. The CDR3 sequence is 16 residues long. The CDR3 nucleotides are TGCGCCAGCAGCCAAGAGCTAGCGGGAGGCCCCTACGAGCAGTACTTC. Residues: CASSQELAGGPYEQYF.

The rearrangement joins TRBV30 to TRBJ1-2; D uncertain. V was shortened by 3 bases and J by 8 bases, with 16 bases between the two germline ends. Germline assignment: CDR1 GTSNPN and CDR2 SVGIG (reference sequence). This CDR3 comprises 13 residues. CDR3 nucleotide sequence: TGTGCCTGGAGCGCGCGATCCACGGAGGGCTACACCTTC. Protein: CAWSARSTEGYTF. Combining the CDR3 with reference TRBV30 and TRBJ1-2 gives the whole variable domain SQTIHQWPATLVQPVGSPLSLECTVEGTSNPNLYWYRQAAGRGLQLLFYSVGIGQISSEVPQNLSASRPQDRQFILSSKKLLLSDSGFYLCAWSARSTEGYTFGSGTRLTVV.

The chain uses TRBV11-3 and TRBJ2-1, with 7 nucleotides matching TRBD2. Per the germline V gene, CDR1 is SGHNT and CDR2 is YENEEA. The CDR3 is made up of 14 amino acids. J lost 7 bases, V lost 1 base, and 4 bases had no gene match. The CDR3 DNA follows: TGTGCCAGCAGCTTAGCGGGACTAACGAATGAGCAGTTCTTC. Its protein product is CASSLAGLTNEQFF.

This chain uses TRBV5-1 with TRBJ1-1; tentatively, D is TRBD1 (5 bases). Germline lookup yields CDR1 SGHRS and CDR2 YFSETQ. CDR3 size: 14 residues. Trimming took 4 bases from V and 0 from J, leaving 10 bases between them. The CDR3 reads CASSTGTLNTEAFF. CDR3 DNA: TGCGCCAGCAGCACAGGTACTTTGAACACTGAAGCTTTCTTT.

The chain uses TRBV11-3 and TRBJ2-7; no clear D. The CDR3 loop spans 14 amino acids. The germline gives CDR1 SGHNT, CDR2 YENEEA. The ends were cut back, 0 bases at V and 5 bases at J, with 11 bases in the middle. The CDR3 loop is CASSLDGFGDEQYF. CDR3 nucleotides: TGTGCCAGCAGCTTAGATGGATTCGGAGACGAGCAGTACTTC.

The rearrangement uses TRBV7-9 and TRBJ2-5; possibly TRBD1 for D (6 bases). The V gene lost 6 bases and the J gene lost 5 bases, with 13 bases spanning the gap. The germline V gene encodes CDR1 SEHNR and CDR2 FQNEAQ (reference sequence). The CDR3 sequence is 13 residues long. CDR3 in amino acids: CASRPQGRETQYF. The CDR3 nucleotides read TGTGCCAGCAGACCACAGGGTCGGGAGACCCAGTACTTC.

This chain uses TRBV7-8 with TRBJ1-4, with 7 bases fitting TRBD1. The CDR3 loop spans 16 amino acids. Germline CDR1 is SGHVS and CDR2 is FQNEAQ. V gave up 3 bases and J gave up 1 base; unmatched junction bases: 5. In nucleotides, the CDR3 is TGTGCCAGCAGCTTCCCTAGACAGGGAACTAATGAAAAACTGTTTTTT. Encoded protein: CASSFPRQGTNEKLFF.

The chain has TRBV11-3 and TRBJ1-1, with D perhaps matching TRBD1 (5 bases). CDR3 length equals 14 residues. The V gene's germline CDR1 is SGHNT and CDR2 YENEEA. With 1 base removed from V and 4 bases from J, the gap between germline ends came to 10 bases. The DNA of the CDR3 is TGTGCCAGCAGCTTAGGCAGGGTGAGCACTGAAGCTTTCTTT. Translation: CASSLGRVSTEAFF.

The chain links TRBV10-3 to TRBJ1-4, with 12 bases that match TRBD1. The length of the CDR3 is 17 residues. The V and J ends lost 3 bases and 4 bases, in that order; junction bases with no gene match: 6. Germline loops: CDR1 ENHRY, CDR2 SYGVKD. In DNA form, the CDR3 reads TGTGCCATCAGTGACCGGGACAGGGGGCTCCATAATGAAAAACTGTTTTTT. Translating gives CAISDRDRGLHNEKLFF.

The V and J genes are TRBV6-6 and TRBJ2-7; D may correspond to TRBD1 or TRBD2 (6 bases each). Trimming shortened V by 6 bases and J by 3 bases, and 15 bases separated the two germline ends. The V gene's germline CDR1 is MNHNY and CDR2 SVGAGI (reference sequence). The CDR3 is 14 residues long. CDR3 protein: CASRPGGGIYEQYF. In DNA form, the CDR3 reads TGTGCCAGCAGACCCGGGGGCGGGATCTACGAGCAGTACTTC.

The chain uses TRBV30 and TRBJ2-3; no clear D. Trimming stripped 0 bases from V and 14 bases from J, with 15 bases between. This CDR3 is 12 amino acids long. Germline V CDR1 and CDR2: GTSNPN, SVGIG (reference sequence). The CDR3 loop reads CAWSVESGWAYF. The CDR3 coding sequence is TGTGCCTGGAGTGTAGAATCGGGCTGGGCGTATTTT. Combining the CDR3 with reference TRBV30 and TRBJ2-3 gives the whole variable domain SQTIHQWPATLVQPVGSPLSLECTVEGTSNPNLYWYRQAAGRGLQLLFYSVGIGQISSEVPQNLSASRPQDRQFILSSKKLLLSDSGFYLCAWSVESGWAYFGPGTRLTVL.

This chain connects TRBV28 to TRBJ2-3; D could derive from TRBD1 or TRBD2 (5 bases each). Trimming stripped 1 base from V and 3 bases from J, with 17 bases between. CDR3 size: 17 residues. Germline V gene lookup returns CDR1 MDHEN and CDR2 SYDVKM. The CDR3 loop is CASSLSERGWDTDTQYF. The CDR3 coding sequence is TGTGCCAGCAGTTTATCAGAGAGGGGATGGGATACAGATACGCAGTATTTT.

The chain links TRBV7-2 to TRBJ1-3, with unresolved D. The CDR3 is 16 amino acids. Trimming cost V 1 base and J 0 bases, with 10 bases left between them. Germline loops: CDR1 SGHTA, CDR2 FQGNSA. CDR3 sequence reads: CASSLDAASSGNTIYF. The CDR3 region has the DNA TGTGCCAGCAGCTTAGATGCTGCCTCCTCTGGAAACACCATATATTTT.

The rearrangement uses TRBV7-2 and TRBJ2-7; D might be TRBD1 (5 bases). Germline-derived CDR1 and CDR2 are SGHTA and FQGNSA. Trimming removed 3 bases at V and 5 bases at J, with 11 bases between. There are 13 residues in the CDR3. The DNA of the CDR3 is TGTGCCAGCAGCTTGATAGGGGCCCACGAGCAGTACTTC. Translating gives CASSLIGAHEQYF.

In its sample, this clone was seen once. This sequence joins TRBV9 and TRBJ2-3; TRBD2 agrees at 10 bases. J lost 4 bases, V lost 4 bases, and 9 bases had no gene match. CDR1 SGDLS and CDR2 YYNGEE come from the germline V gene. The CDR3 loop spans 16 amino acids. For the CDR3, the DNA is TGTGCCAGCAGCCCTCTTGGAGCGGGGGGGCCAGATACGCAGTATTTT. It is translated as CASSPLGAGGPDTQYF.

CDR3 in amino acids: CASSFGWGDEQYF. Here the CDR3 DNA reads TGTGCCAGCAGTTTCGGTTGGGGCGACGAGCAGTACTTC. The gene calls are TRBV28 and TRBJ2-7, with D maybe TRBD1 (5 bases). The CDR3 consists of 13 residues. From germline, CDR1 is MDHEN and CDR2 SYDVKM. The V gene lost 3 bases and the J gene lost 5 bases, with 11 bases spanning the gap.

The chain has TRBV6-1 and TRBJ2-7; a possible D gene is TRBD1 (6 bases). Germline lookup yields CDR1 MNHNS and CDR2 SASEGT. Trimming took off 2 bases at V and 5 bases at J, with 13 bases between the two ends. This CDR3 is built from 14 residues. The CDR3 sequence is CASSELGRGNEQYF. The DNA of the CDR3 is TGTGCCAGCAGTGAACTCGGCAGGGGTAACGAGCAGTACTTC.

The chain combines TRBV7-9 with TRBJ2-5, with 7 bases identical to TRBD1. CDR3 length: 15 amino acids. Trimming removed 3 bases from V and 3 bases from J; junction bases left unmatched: 7. The germline CDR1 and CDR2 sequences are SEHNR and FQNEAQ (reference sequence). The CDR3 coding sequence is TGTGCCAGCAGCTTTGCCCGAGACAGGGAAGAGACCCAGTACTTC. Translating it yields CASSFARDREETQYF.

J is TRBJ2-1 and V is TRBV6-4; 14 nucleotides agree with TRBD2. Germline CDR1 and CDR2: MRHNA and SNTAGT. The CDR3 contains 16 residues. The ends lost 4 bases at V and 7 bases at J; junction bases unmatched: 6. The CDR3 coding sequence is TGTGCCAGCAGTGGGTCCGGGACTAGCGGGAGTAATGAGCAGTTCTTC. This encodes CASSGSGTSGSNEQFF.

The rearrangement links TRBV7-9 to TRBJ2-2; D might be TRBD2 (6 bases). V shed 4 bases and J shed 3 bases, with 15 bases lying between them. The CDR3 is 16 residues long. Germline CDR1 reads SEHNR; CDR2 reads FQNEAQ (reference sequence). Here the CDR3 reads CASSSMGGRDTGELFF. CDR3 nucleotides: TGTGCCAGCAGCTCTATGGGGGGACGAGACACCGGGGAGCTGTTTTTT. Using reference TRBV7-9 and TRBJ2-2 for the parts outside the CDR3, the full variable domain is DTGVSQNPRHKITKRGQNVTFRCDPISEHNRLYWYRQTLGQGPEFLTYFQNEAQLEKSRLLSDRFSAERPKGSFSTLEIQRTEQGDSAMYLCASSSMGGRDTGELFFGEGSRLTVL.

The chain uses TRBV15 and TRBJ1-1; 9 positions agree with TRBD1. Per the germline V gene, CDR1 is LNHNV and CDR2 is YYDKDF (reference sequence). The CDR3 runs 15 residues. With 0 bases clipped from V and 7 bases from J, the junction kept 6 bases outside the gene matches. The CDR3 spells CATSRDWTGAGEAFF. In nucleotides, the CDR3 is TGTGCCACCAGCAGAGACTGGACAGGGGCGGGTGAAGCTTTCTTT.

This clone was seen just once. The CDR3 loop is CASSPGTYSYEQYF. CDR3 coding DNA: TGTGCCAGCAGCCCGGGCACCTACTCCTACGAGCAGTACTTC. The rearrangement joins TRBV5-5 to TRBJ2-7; D is undetermined. The CDR3 contains 14 residues. Deletions cut 4 bases from V and 0 bases from J, with 11 bases between. Germline CDR1 reads SGHKS; CDR2 reads YYEKEE (reference sequence).

This clone has a handful of counts. V usage is TRBV11-2 and J usage is TRBJ2-7, with 10 bases lining up with TRBD1. There are 15 residues in the CDR3. Germline assignment: CDR1 SGHAT and CDR2 FQNNGV. The V segment lost 3 bases and the J segment 5 bases; nucleotides outside the gene matches: 7. Here the CDR3 reads CASSLVGQGEDEQYF. Here the CDR3 DNA reads TGTGCCAGCAGCTTGGTAGGACAGGGGGAGGACGAGCAGTACTTC.